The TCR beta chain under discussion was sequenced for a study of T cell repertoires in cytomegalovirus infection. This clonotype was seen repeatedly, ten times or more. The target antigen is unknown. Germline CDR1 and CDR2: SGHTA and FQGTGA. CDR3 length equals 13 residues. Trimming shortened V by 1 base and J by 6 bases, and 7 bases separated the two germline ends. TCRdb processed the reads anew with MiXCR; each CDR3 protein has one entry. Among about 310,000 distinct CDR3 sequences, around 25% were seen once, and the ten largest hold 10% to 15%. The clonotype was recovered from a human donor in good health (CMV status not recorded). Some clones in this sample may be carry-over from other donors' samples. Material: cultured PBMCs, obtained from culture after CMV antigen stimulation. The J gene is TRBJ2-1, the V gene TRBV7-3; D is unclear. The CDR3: CASSLSVGNEQFF. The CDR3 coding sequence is TGTGCCAGCAGCTTAAGCGTAGGCAATGAGCAGTTCTTC. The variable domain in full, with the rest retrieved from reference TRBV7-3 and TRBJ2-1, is GAGVSQTPSNKVTEKGKYVELRCDPISGHTALYWYRQSLGQGPEFLIYFQGTGAADDSGLPNDRFFAVRPEGSVSTLKIQRTERGDSAVYLCASSLSVGNEQFFGPGTRLTVL.